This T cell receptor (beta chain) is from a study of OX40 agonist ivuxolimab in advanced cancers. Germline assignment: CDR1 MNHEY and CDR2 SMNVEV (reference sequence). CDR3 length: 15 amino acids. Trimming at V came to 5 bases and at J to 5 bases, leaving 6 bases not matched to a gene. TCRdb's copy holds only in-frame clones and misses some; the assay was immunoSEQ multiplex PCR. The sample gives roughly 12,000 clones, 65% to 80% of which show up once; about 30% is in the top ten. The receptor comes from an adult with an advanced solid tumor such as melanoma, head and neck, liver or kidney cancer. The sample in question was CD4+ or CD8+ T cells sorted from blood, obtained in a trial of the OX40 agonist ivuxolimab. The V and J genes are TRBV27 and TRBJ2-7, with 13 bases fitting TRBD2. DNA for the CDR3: TGTGCCAGCAGTCCGACTAGCGGGGGGTCCGACGAGCAGTACTTC. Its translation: CASSPTSGGSDEQYF.